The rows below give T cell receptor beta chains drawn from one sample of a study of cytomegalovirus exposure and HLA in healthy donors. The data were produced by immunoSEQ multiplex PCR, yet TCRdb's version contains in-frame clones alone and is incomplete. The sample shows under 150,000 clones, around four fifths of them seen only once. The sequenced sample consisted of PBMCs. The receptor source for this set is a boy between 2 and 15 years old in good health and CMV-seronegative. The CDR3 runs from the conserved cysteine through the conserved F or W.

CASSEASTYTF	TRBJ1-2	11	TRBV2
CASSKRCGGGFEAFF	TRBJ1-1	15	TRBV21-1
CASSWRGTEAFF	TRBJ1-1	12	TRBV6-6
CASSLGSSYNEQFF	TRBJ2-1	14	TRBV11-2
CASSRYGSGGYNEQFF	TRBJ2-1	16	TRBV4-2
CASSVGSSSIDEQFF	TRBJ2-1	15	TRBV9
CSVTGNDYEQYF	TRBJ2-7	12	TRBV29-1
CASSLQVLQETQYF	TRBJ2-5	14	TRBV7-9
CASCRDSRTDTQYF	TRBJ2-3	14	TRBV6-5
CASSFPLGDNTEAFF	TRBJ1-1	15	TRBV6-6
CASSLGTGGNSPLHF	TRBJ1-6	15	TRBV5-1
CASSSGTGRYEQYF	-	14	TRBV5-1
CAWRRDSINNSPLHF	TRBJ1-6	15	TRBV30
CASSQEDGDQPQHF	TRBJ1-5	14	TRBV4-1
CASKDRDSQPQHF	TRBJ1-5	13	TRBV2
CASSSNRDRGGRIQYF	TRBJ2-4	16	TRBV6-5
CASSVVGTRGYNEQFF	TRBJ2-1	16	TRBV9
CASSVLQGGNQPQHF	TRBJ1-5	15	TRBV2
CASSSDREVQYF	TRBJ2-5	12	TRBV10-1
CSVVFPGTEEYEQYF	TRBJ2-7	15	TRBV29-1
CASSGQGSGANVLTF	TRBJ2-6	15	TRBV9
CASSLYRQINYGYTF	TRBJ1-2	15	TRBV28
CASSSRGRGGYF	TRBJ2-3	12	TRBV5-4
CAWNREGNQPQHF	TRBJ1-5	13	TRBV30
CASSDPPGLRSYNEQFF	TRBJ2-1	17	TRBV6-1
CASSLGVNAGGYNEQFF	TRBJ2-1	17	TRBV5-1
CASSPQGANSPLHF	TRBJ1-6	14	TRBV18
CASSLEGGGWSQPQHF	TRBJ1-5	16	TRBV7-9
CASFRGVTEAFF	TRBJ1-1	12	TRBV6-5
CASSQDRDRAFYGYTF	TRBJ1-2	16	TRBV4-3
CASMIQGFREKLFF	TRBJ1-4	14	TRBV2
CASSFRGNDYNEQFF	TRBJ2-1	15	TRBV5-4
CASSSIGVAGGPVGELFF	TRBJ2-2	18	TRBV9
CASSLGPVSGNTIYF	TRBJ1-3	15	TRBV13
CASSSSQGDGDGYTF	TRBJ1-2	15	TRBV5-1
CASSQSWRGRRNTEAFF	TRBJ1-1	17	TRBV4-2
CASSAGGQGYAGNTIYF	TRBJ1-3	17	TRBV9
CATTGDDTEAFF	TRBJ1-1	12	TRBV10-3
CAWSVRRDTQYF	TRBJ2-3	12	TRBV30
CASSRGGAPWAYGNTIYF	TRBJ1-3	18	TRBV2
CASSVGLIGMNTEAFF	TRBJ1-1	16	TRBV9
CASTSWGDGLNTEAFF	TRBJ1-1	16	TRBV5-4